The entry below describes one T cell receptor (beta chain). Its specificity is not known. The data derive from a study of beta chain features in type 1 diabetes. Study at large: Age, gender and cell yields were similar between patients and healthy donors.

General study results and limits: Fewer junction insertions and more nucleotide deletions appeared in type 1 diabetes patients. All four CD4+ subsets of Type 1 diabetes patients contained TCRB CDR3s that were moderately but significantly shorter.

cDNA synthesis used the whole RNA isolate, giving expressed TCRB sequences. Averages near 1.01 million reads characterized the stem cell-like memory T cell samples. Sequencing was performed with immunoSEQ multiplex PCR; in TCRdb, only in-frame clones are kept and a portion is missing. The sample lists around 50,000 clones, roughly 40% occurring once. CD4+ cells of the naive, central memory, regulatory and stem cell-like memory types were sorted via CD45RO/CCR7/CD25/CD127/CD95/CD27. Germline CDR1 KGHSH, CDR2 LQKENI. The CDR3 is made up of 17 amino acids. Trimming removed 6 bases at V and 5 bases at J, with 25 bases between.

The V call is TRBV18, the J call TRBJ2-5; D gene unclear. This receptor was obtained from a man in his thirties or forties with type 1 diabetes. Sequencing was carried out using stem cell memory CD4+ T cells from blood. CDR3 DNA: TGTGCCAGCTCTCTAAGGTCCTGGGCCACAGCTGGGGAGACCCAGTACTTC. This translates into CASSLRSWATAGETQYF. The full variable domain, completed using reference TRBV18 and TRBJ2-5, is NAGVMQNPRHLVRRRGQEARLRCSPMKGHSHVYWYRQLPEEGLKFMVYLQKENIIDESGMPKERFSAEFPKEGPSILRIQQVVRGDSAAYFCASSLRSWATAGETQYFGPGTRLLVL.